What follows are 9 T cell receptor beta chains derived from one specimen sequenced in a study of shared clonotypes between healthy human individuals. Using immunoSEQ multiplex PCR, the repertoire was profiled, and TCRdb retains in-frame clones only, with some absent. The sample yields roughly 2.5 million clones, approximately 94% seen once. The sample consisted of naive CD4+ T cells sorted from blood. Stated subset: CD45RA+ positively selected. These TCRs come from a man between 18 and 29 years old in good health.

V usage is TRBV5-4 and J usage is TRBJ1-6; D ambiguous. In germline, CDR1 is SGHNT, CDR2 YYREEE (reference sequence). The V end was cut by 2 bases, the J end by 10 bases, with 13 bases between. CDR3 length equals 14 residues. The CDR3 nucleotides are TGTGCCAGCAGCTTAAGCGTGACAAACTCACCCCTCCACTTT. It encodes CASSLSVTNSPLHF. Full variable domain (remainder filled in from reference TRBV5-4 and TRBJ1-6): ETGVTQSPTHLIKTRGQQVTLRCSSQSGHNTVSWYQQALGQGPQFIFQYYREEENGRGNFPPRFSGLQFPNYSSELNVNALELDDSALYLCASSLSVTNSPLHFGNGTRLTVT.

As regards this clone: The sample carries other DNA sequences with the same CDR3. The chain couples TRBV11-2 to TRBJ2-7; a possible D gene is TRBD2 (6 bases). V lost 0 bases and J 2 bases, leaving 8 bases between the germline ends. The CDR3 loop spans 14 amino acids. The germline V gene encodes CDR1 SGHAT and CDR2 FQNNGV. The CDR3 region is CASSLDGGAYEQYF. The CDR3 bases are TGTGCCAGCAGCTTAGACGGGGGAGCCTACGAGCAGTACTTC.

V is TRBV29-1 and J is TRBJ1-3; D is perhaps TRBD1 (5 bases). Germline-derived CDR1 and CDR2 are SQVTM and ANQGSEA. V was cut by 6 bases and J by 5 bases, with 26 bases left in between. The CDR3 sequence is 17 residues long. In DNA, the CDR3 is TGCAGCGTCGGGATCGCCGGGACCCCGGGCTTCAGAAACACCATATATTTT. Translated: CSVGIAGTPGFRNTIYF.

The chain joins TRBV28 to TRBJ2-5; D remains unclear. Germline assignment: CDR1 MDHEN and CDR2 SYDVKM. Between the trimmed V and J ends, which lost 3 bases and 9 bases, there was a span of 8 bases. The CDR3 is made up of 11 amino acids. The CDR3 DNA reads TGTGCCAGCAGTTTTGGGCTCCCCCAGTACTTC. As protein: CASSFGLPQYF.

In this sample, this clone turned up a few times. This specimen includes other DNA sequences encoding the same CDR3. This chain joins TRBV5-1 and TRBJ2-7, with no clear D. The CDR3 has 12 amino acids. The germline gives CDR1 SGHRS, CDR2 YFSETQ. Trimming took 1 base from V and 1 from J, leaving 3 bases between them. The CDR3 DNA is TGCGCCAGCAGCTTGCCGTCCTACGAGCAGTACTTC. It encodes CASSLPSYEQYF.

The V call is TRBV5-1, the J call TRBJ2-1; D is possibly TRBD2 (5 bases). CDR1 and CDR2 (germline): SGHRS, YFSETQ. CDR3 size: 15 residues. V was cut by 4 bases and J by 5 bases, with 16 bases left in between. CDR3 region: CASSTRRLNDNEQFF. As DNA, the CDR3 is TGCGCCAGCAGCACCCGAAGACTAAACGACAATGAGCAGTTCTTC.

The chain joins TRBV4-1 to TRBJ2-6, with D perhaps matching TRBD2 (6 bases). This CDR3 has 20 residues. The ends were cut back, 0 bases at V and 1 base at J, with 19 bases in the middle. Germline values: CDR1 MGHRA, CDR2 YSYEKL. CDR3: CASSQDRGTEGWSGANVLTF. The CDR3 nucleotides read TGCGCCAGCAGCCAAGATCGGGGGACGGAGGGATGGTCTGGGGCCAACGTCCTGACTTTC.

The chain is built from TRBV6-5 and TRBJ2-2, with D hard to call. Looked up from germline, CDR1 is MNHEY and CDR2 is SVGAGI. The CDR3 consists of 12 residues. The V end lost 5 bases, the J end lost 9 bases, and 10 bases lay between the germline ends. CDR3 DNA: TGTGCCAGCAGTGGGGAAGGGTGGGAGCTGTTTTTT. Protein product: CASSGEGWELFF.

This clone was observed a few times. This chain links TRBV2 with TRBJ1-5, with TRBD1 identical over 7 bases. The CDR3 consists of 15 residues. CDR1 is SNHLY, CDR2 FYNNEI, per germline. The junction had 10 bases not matched to a gene; V was cut back by 7 bases and J by 4 bases. The CDR3 protein is CASKPRTGQNQPQHF. The CDR3 nucleotides read TGTGCCAGCAAACCCAGGACAGGCCAAAATCAGCCCCAGCATTTT.